The 13 T cell receptor beta chains listed next were all sequenced from one sample in a study of technical replicates of blood from four donors. TCRdb's copy holds only in-frame clones and misses some; the assay was immunoSEQ multiplex PCR. The sample carries about 83,000 clones, 90% to 95% recorded once. Specimen: T cells isolated from PBMCs. These receptors were collected from a human donor in good health.

The CDR3 DNA is TGCGCCAGCAGCCAAACGGGACTAGTCAGATCTGAGCAGTTCTTC. Protein product: CASSQTGLVRSEQFF. This chain links TRBV4-1 with TRBJ2-1; 8 nucleotides line up with TRBD2. The V gene end was trimmed by 2 bases and the J gene end by 9 bases; junction bases not matched to a gene: 9. Per the germline V gene, CDR1 is MGHRA and CDR2 is YSYEKL. There are 15 residues in the CDR3.

The chain joins TRBV7-6 to TRBJ2-2; 10 nucleotides match TRBD2. V shed 11 bases, J shed 3 bases, and the junction held 9 bases outside the gene matches. This CDR3 has 15 amino acids. Germline V gene sequence: CDR1 SGHVS, CDR2 FNYEAQ. The CDR3: CAASGSGYDTGELFF. The DNA for the CDR3 is TGTGCCGCTAGCGGGAGCGGGTATGACACCGGGGAGCTGTTTTTT.

This sequence joins TRBV2 and TRBJ1-4, with 11 bases that match TRBD1. Per germline, CDR1 SNHLY and CDR2 FYNNEI. The CDR3 consists of 17 residues. Trimming cost V 6 bases and J 1 base; bases outside gene matches: 7. The CDR3 DNA sequence: TGTGCCAGCAGGACGGGGGACAGGGGGAAAACTAATGAAAAACTGTTTTTT. Encoded protein: CASRTGDRGKTNEKLFF.

The V and J genes are TRBV30 and TRBJ1-2, with D maybe TRBD1 (6 bases). Trimming took 6 bases from V and 5 from J, leaving 31 bases between them. The CDR3 contains 18 residues. CDR1 and CDR2 (germline): GTSNPN, SVGIG (reference sequence). As DNA, the CDR3 is TGTGCCTGCCCGACGGTATCAGGGGCAACGCGAACTTGGTATGGCTACACCTTC. Its protein is CACPTVSGATRTWYGYTF.

The chain employs TRBV4-2 and TRBJ1-6; 9 positions match TRBD1. This CDR3 spans 15 amino acids. The ends lost 0 bases at V and 6 bases at J; junction bases unmatched: 0. CDR1 LGHNA and CDR2 YNFKEQ come from the germline V gene. CDR3 in DNA: TGTGCCAGCAGCCAAGAACAGGGGGCTAATTCACCCCTCCACTTT. It is translated as CASSQEQGANSPLHF.

This clone has just one count. The chain couples TRBV30 to TRBJ2-1; 11 positions match TRBD2. The CDR3 contains 12 residues. Looked up from germline, CDR1 is GTSNPN and CDR2 is SVGIG (reference sequence). J lost 8 bases, V lost 4 bases, and 1 base had no gene match. The CDR3 DNA follows: TGTGCCTGGACTAGCGGGGGGCATGAGCAGTTCTTC. This encodes CAWTSGGHEQFF.

The rearrangement joins TRBV25-1 to TRBJ1-2, with unresolved D. The germline V and J ends were trimmed by 6 bases and 2 bases, with 16 bases remaining between them. Germline V gene data show CDR1 as MGHDK and CDR2 as SYGVNS. The CDR3 length is 15 residues. The CDR3 nucleotides are TGTGCCAGCAGCCCGAGCCCGGACTGGAACTATGGCTACACCTTC. Protein: CASSPSPDWNYGYTF.

The rearrangement uses TRBV7-9 and TRBJ1-1, with D tentatively TRBD1 (6 bases). Germline CDR1 SEHNR, CDR2 FQNEAQ (reference sequence). Trimming cost V 2 bases and J 6 bases, with 10 bases left between them. The length of the CDR3 is 13 residues. CDR3 DNA sequence: TGTGCCAGCAGCTTATCAAGGGGGTCTGAAGCTTTCTTT. This gives the protein CASSLSRGSEAFF.

The CDR3 sequence: CASSPLTGFDSGAGELFF. The DNA for the CDR3 is TGTGCCAGCTCACCCCTCACAGGGTTCGACTCCGGCGCCGGGGAGCTGTTTTTT. J is TRBJ2-2 and V is TRBV18, with D perhaps matching TRBD1 (6 bases). This CDR3 spans 18 amino acids. The germline gives CDR1 KGHSH, CDR2 LQKENI. Trimming shortened V by 3 bases and J by 6 bases, and 23 bases separated the two germline ends.

The chain employs TRBV28 and TRBJ1-5; a possible D gene is TRBD1 (6 bases). Trimming cost V 3 bases and J 4 bases, with 22 bases left between them. The CDR3 totals 18 residues. From germline, CDR1 is MDHEN and CDR2 SYDVKM. The CDR3 bases are TGTGCCAGCAGTTTCCTCCACTCTACAGGGTTCATAAATCAGCCCCAGCATTTT. Amino acids: CASSFLHSTGFINQPQHF.

This clone was found once. This chain uses TRBV4-2 with TRBJ2-1; 11 bases map to TRBD2. This CDR3 comprises 18 residues. V trimming: 0 bases; J trimming: 8 bases; junction bases outside the gene matches: 12. Germline-derived CDR1 and CDR2 are LGHNA and YNFKEQ. The CDR3 is CASSQELLGTSGSDEQFF. The CDR3 region has the DNA TGTGCCAGCAGCCAAGAACTTCTGGGCACTAGCGGGAGCGATGAGCAGTTCTTC.

The chain employs TRBV7-3 and TRBJ1-2; possibly TRBD1 for D (5 bases). The germline CDR1 and CDR2 sequences are SGHTA and FQGTGA. V was clipped by 3 bases and J by 4 bases, with 9 bases between them. The CDR3 is 13 residues long. The CDR3 sequence is CASSLAGGYGYTF. The CDR3 DNA reads as TGTGCCAGCAGCTTGGCCGGGGGCTATGGCTACACCTTC.

The chain is built from TRBV10-3 and TRBJ2-5; TRBD1 matches 7 bases. Germline trimming cut 4 bases from V and 5 bases from J; bases unmatched to any gene: 4. The CDR3 is 13 residues long. Germline CDR1 and CDR2: ENHRY and SYGVKD. CDR3 residues: CAISGQGWETQYF. The CDR3 nucleotides read TGTGCCATCAGTGGACAGGGCTGGGAGACCCAGTACTTC.